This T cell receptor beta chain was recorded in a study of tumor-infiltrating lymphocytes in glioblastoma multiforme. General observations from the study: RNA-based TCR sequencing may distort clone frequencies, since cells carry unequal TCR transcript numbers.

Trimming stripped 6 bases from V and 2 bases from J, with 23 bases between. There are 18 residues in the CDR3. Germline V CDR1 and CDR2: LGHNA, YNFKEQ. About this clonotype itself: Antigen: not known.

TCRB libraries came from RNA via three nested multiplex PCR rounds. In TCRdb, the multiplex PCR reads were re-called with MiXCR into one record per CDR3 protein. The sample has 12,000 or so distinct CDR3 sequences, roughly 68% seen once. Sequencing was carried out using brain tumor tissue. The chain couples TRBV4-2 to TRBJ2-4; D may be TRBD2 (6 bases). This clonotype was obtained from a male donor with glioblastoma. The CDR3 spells CASSQGAVDGTPKNIQYF. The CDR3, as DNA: TGTGCCAGCAGTCAGGGAGCAGTTGACGGGACTCCCAAAAACATTCAGTACTTC.